This record covers a single TCR beta chain. Its antigen remains unknown. These data belong to a study of T-cell memory formation after mild COVID-19. Study background: The study found TCR clusters largely donor specific.

TCRdb re-called the 5' RACE reads with MiXCR, one entry per CDR3 protein. This table holds roughly 120,000 distinct CDR3 sequences, about 15% found once. General study points: Mainly CM and EM harbored the contracting CD4+ clones; mainly EMRA harbored the CD8+ ones. Memory cells collected pre-infection included some clones that later responded, suggesting cross-reactive memory joined. Day 15 to 85 contracting clones showed balanced CD4/CD8; later expanders leaned CD4+.

The germline V gene encodes CDR1 LGHNT and CDR2 FRNRAP. Trimming cost V 5 bases and J 0 bases, with 7 bases left between them. CDR3 length equals 13 residues. The rearrangement links TRBV12-5 to TRBJ1-1; D might be TRBD1 (5 bases). The sequence came from an adult woman who had mild COVID-19 (a few samples of this study predate the infection). Cell type and time point are not known. Material: PBMCs or a T cell subset sorted from them (not recorded which). The CDR3 loop is CASGPGLNTEAFF. The DNA for the CDR3 is TGTGCTAGTGGTCCGGGACTGAACACTGAAGCTTTCTTT.